These T cell receptor beta chains were read from a single sample in a study of blood T cell repertoires in COVID-19. Libraries were prepared by immunoSEQ multiplex PCR; TCRdb keeps only in-frame clonotypes and omits some of them. This sample has 200,000 to 250,000 clones, with about 84% found just once. Sequencing used PBMCs or T cells enriched from blood (not recorded which). Source of these receptors: a woman between 50 and 59 years old who had recovered from COVID-19. The CDR3 runs from the conserved cysteine through the conserved F or W. Fields, in order: CDR3 protein, CDR3 DNA, CDR3 length, clone size, V gene, D gene, J gene. The D gene is left open where the match is weak. Not all rows give a size; the values are once, few, many and, for expanded clones, a class.

CDR3aa: CASWTGDYNSPLHF
CDR3nt: TGTGCCAGCTGGACAGGTGATTATAATTCACCCCTCCACTTT
len: 14
abundance: -
v_gene: TRBV7-9
d_gene: TRBD1
j_gene: TRBJ1-6

CDR3aa: CASSRTVDSNQPQHF
CDR3nt: TGTGCCAGCAGCAGGACAGTCGATAGCAATCAGCCCCAGCATTTT
len: 15
abundance: -
v_gene: TRBV7-2
d_gene: -
j_gene: TRBJ1-5

CDR3aa: CASSAGENQPQHF
CDR3nt: TGTGCCAGCAGTGCAGGGGAAAATCAGCCCCAGCATTTT
len: 13
abundance: few
v_gene: TRBV6-4
d_gene: -
j_gene: TRBJ1-5

CDR3aa: CASSPTGASALGLFF
CDR3nt: TGTGCCAGCAGCCCAACAGGGGCTTCGGCCCTGGGCCTGTTTTTT
len: 15
abundance: -
v_gene: TRBV11-2
d_gene: TRBD1
j_gene: TRBJ1-4

CDR3aa: CASSGGGVPNEKLFF
CDR3nt: TGTGCCAGCAGCGGAGGAGGGGTACCGAATGAAAAACTGTTTTTT
len: 15
abundance: -
v_gene: TRBV9
d_gene: -
j_gene: TRBJ1-4

CDR3aa: CASSERFPEGAFF
CDR3nt: TGTGCCAGCAGTGAACGTTTCCCGGAGGGCGCTTTCTTT
len: 13
abundance: -
v_gene: TRBV2
d_gene: -
j_gene: TRBJ1-1

CDR3aa: CAIDTDRSYGYTF
CDR3nt: TGTGCCATTGACACGGACAGGTCGTATGGCTACACCTTC
len: 13
abundance: few
v_gene: TRBV6-5
d_gene: TRBD1
j_gene: TRBJ1-2

CDR3aa: CASSAGTGRNSPLHF
CDR3nt: TGCGCCAGCAGCGCCGGGACAGGACGTAATTCACCCCTCCACTTT
len: 15
abundance: once
v_gene: TRBV5-1
d_gene: TRBD1
j_gene: TRBJ1-6

CDR3aa: CASSLGASNEQFF
CDR3nt: TGTGCCAGCAGCTTAGGGGCCAGCAATGAGCAGTTCTTC
len: 13
abundance: -
v_gene: TRBV7-3
d_gene: -
j_gene: TRBJ2-1

CDR3aa: CASSVGNSGFTDTQYF
CDR3nt: TGTGCCAGCAGCGTAGGTAATAGCGGATTCACAGATACGCAGTATTTT
len: 16
abundance: -
v_gene: TRBV9
d_gene: -
j_gene: TRBJ2-3

CDR3aa: CASSPTTGQETQYF
CDR3nt: TGTGCCAGCTCCCCCACGACAGGACAAGAGACCCAGTACTTC
len: 14
abundance: -
v_gene: TRBV18
d_gene: -
j_gene: TRBJ2-5

CDR3aa: CASSEARGLAFNEQFF
CDR3nt: TGTGCCAGCAGTGAAGCGCGGGGACTAGCGTTTAATGAGCAGTTCTTC
len: 16
abundance: -
v_gene: TRBV2
d_gene: TRBD2
j_gene: TRBJ2-1

CDR3aa: CASSLEATGVGYTF
CDR3nt: TGTGCCAGCAGCTTGGAGGCGACAGGGGTTGGCTACACCTTC
len: 14
abundance: once
v_gene: TRBV5-8
d_gene: TRBD1
j_gene: TRBJ1-2

CDR3aa: CASSYRGQSSNQPQHF
CDR3nt: TGTGCCAGCAGTTACCGGGGACAGAGTAGCAATCAGCCCCAGCATTTT
len: 16
abundance: -
v_gene: TRBV6-2/TRBV6-3
d_gene: TRBD1
j_gene: TRBJ1-5

CDR3aa: CAWSVLAGPYEQYF
CDR3nt: TGTGCCTGGAGTGTATTAGCGGGACCGTACGAGCAGTACTTC
len: 14
abundance: -
v_gene: TRBV30
d_gene: TRBD2
j_gene: TRBJ2-7

CDR3aa: CASSPLTGRRGNYGYTF
CDR3nt: TGTGCCAGCAGCCCACTGACAGGGCGCCGGGGAAACTATGGCTACACCTTC
len: 17
abundance: -
v_gene: TRBV11-2
d_gene: TRBD1
j_gene: TRBJ1-2

CDR3aa: CSGGNANEKLFF
CDR3nt: TGCAGCGGAGGGAACGCTAATGAAAAACTGTTTTTT
len: 12
abundance: once
v_gene: TRBV29-1
d_gene: -
j_gene: TRBJ1-4

CDR3aa: CASSRYRNSGYEQFF
CDR3nt: TGTGCCAGCAGCCGATACCGAAACAGCGGCTATGAGCAGTTCTTC
len: 15
abundance: -
v_gene: TRBV3-1/TRBV3-2
d_gene: -
j_gene: TRBJ2-1

CDR3aa: CASSWTGGISEAFF
CDR3nt: TGCGCCAGCAGCTGGACAGGGGGGATATCTGAAGCTTTCTTT
len: 14
abundance: -
v_gene: TRBV5-1
d_gene: TRBD1
j_gene: TRBJ1-1

CDR3aa: CASSSTGDQPQHF
CDR3nt: TGTGCCAGCAGTTCAACAGGGGATCAGCCCCAGCATTTT
len: 13
abundance: -
v_gene: TRBV27
d_gene: TRBD1
j_gene: TRBJ1-5

CDR3aa: CASSEKRGSGANVLTF
CDR3nt: TGTGCCAGCAGTGAAAAGCGAGGCTCTGGGGCCAACGTCCTGACTTTC
len: 16
abundance: -
v_gene: TRBV2
d_gene: -
j_gene: TRBJ2-6

CDR3aa: CASTGGGRVFEETQYF
CDR3nt: TGTGCCAGCACTGGAGGGGGCAGAGTCTTTGAAGAGACCCAGTACTTC
len: 16
abundance: -
v_gene: TRBV2
d_gene: -
j_gene: TRBJ2-5

CDR3aa: CASSYAPAGGGEKLFF
CDR3nt: TGTGCCAGCAGTTACGCCCCGGCAGGGGGCGGAGAAAAACTGTTTTTT
len: 16
abundance: -
v_gene: TRBV6-5
d_gene: TRBD1
j_gene: TRBJ1-4

CDR3aa: CASSYVGGFGVFSNQPQHF
CDR3nt: TGCGCCAGCAGCTACGTTGGGGGCTTTGGAGTTTTTAGCAATCAGCCCCAGCATTTT
len: 19
abundance: -
v_gene: TRBV5-1
d_gene: -
j_gene: TRBJ1-5

CDR3aa: CASSFLGQGLDGYTF
CDR3nt: TGCGCCAGCAGCTTTTTGGGACAGGGGCTGGATGGCTACACCTTC
len: 15
abundance: -
v_gene: TRBV5-1
d_gene: TRBD1
j_gene: TRBJ1-2

CDR3aa: CASSQQGASTDTQYF
CDR3nt: TGTGCCAGCAGCCAACAGGGTGCTAGCACAGATACGCAGTATTTT
len: 15
abundance: once
v_gene: TRBV5-4
d_gene: -
j_gene: TRBJ2-3

CDR3aa: CASSLARGERKQPQHF
CDR3nt: TGCGCCAGCAGCCTTGCTCGGGGGGAGAGGAAGCAGCCCCAGCATTTT
len: 16
abundance: -
v_gene: TRBV4-1
d_gene: -
j_gene: TRBJ1-5

CDR3aa: CASSWSSGRNNEQFF
CDR3nt: TGTGCCAGCAGCTGGAGTAGCGGGAGGAACAATGAGCAGTTCTTC
len: 15
abundance: -
v_gene: TRBV7-3
d_gene: TRBD2
j_gene: TRBJ2-1

CDR3aa: CSASTAGGFKNEQFF
CDR3nt: TGCAGTGCTAGTACGGCAGGGGGCTTTAAGAATGAGCAGTTCTTC
len: 15
abundance: once
v_gene: TRBV20-1
d_gene: TRBD1
j_gene: TRBJ2-1

CDR3aa: CASSVRDIYGYTF
CDR3nt: TGTGCCAGCAGTGTCCGGGACATCTATGGCTACACCTTC
len: 13
abundance: few
v_gene: TRBV6-2/TRBV6-3
d_gene: -
j_gene: TRBJ1-2

CDR3aa: CASSLGVGGASDTQYF
CDR3nt: TGTGCCAGCAGCTTGGGCGTCGGGGGGGCCTCAGATACGCAGTATTTT
len: 16
abundance: -
v_gene: TRBV5-8
d_gene: TRBD2
j_gene: TRBJ2-3

CDR3aa: CAWSPHGLALSSYNEQFF
CDR3nt: TGTGCCTGGAGCCCTCACGGACTAGCCTTGAGCTCCTACAATGAGCAGTTCTTC
len: 18
abundance: -
v_gene: TRBV30
d_gene: TRBD2
j_gene: TRBJ2-1

CDR3aa: CATSDPTEGGGNQPQHF
CDR3nt: TGTGCCACCAGTGATCCTACAGAGGGAGGGGGCAATCAGCCCCAGCATTTT
len: 17
abundance: -
v_gene: TRBV24-1
d_gene: -
j_gene: TRBJ1-5

CDR3aa: CASSTRTGDNTGELFF
CDR3nt: TGTGCCAGCAGCACCCGGACAGGGGATAACACCGGGGAGCTGTTTTTT
len: 16
abundance: -
v_gene: TRBV9
d_gene: TRBD1
j_gene: TRBJ2-2

CDR3aa: CASSLVPDRYNEQFF
CDR3nt: TGTGCCAGCAGCTTAGTTCCCGATCGGTACAATGAGCAGTTCTTC
len: 15
abundance: few
v_gene: TRBV7-2
d_gene: -
j_gene: TRBJ2-1